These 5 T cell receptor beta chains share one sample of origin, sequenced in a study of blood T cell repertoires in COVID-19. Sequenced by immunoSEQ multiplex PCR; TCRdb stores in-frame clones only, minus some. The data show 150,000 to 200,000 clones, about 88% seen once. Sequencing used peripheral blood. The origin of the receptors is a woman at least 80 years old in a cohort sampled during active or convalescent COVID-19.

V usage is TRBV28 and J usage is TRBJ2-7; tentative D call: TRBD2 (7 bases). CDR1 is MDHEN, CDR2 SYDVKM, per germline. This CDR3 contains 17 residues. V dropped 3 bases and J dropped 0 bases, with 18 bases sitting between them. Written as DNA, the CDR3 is TGTGCCAGCAGTTTTGGAGGGGGGGGTTGGAGCTCCTACGAGCAGTACTTC. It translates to CASSFGGGGWSSYEQYF.

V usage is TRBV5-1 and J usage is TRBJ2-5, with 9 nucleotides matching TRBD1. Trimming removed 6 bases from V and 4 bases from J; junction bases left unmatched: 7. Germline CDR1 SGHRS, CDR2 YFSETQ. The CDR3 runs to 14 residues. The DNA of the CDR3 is TGCGCCAGCACCTCCACGACAGGGGGAGAGACCCAGTACTTC. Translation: CASTSTTGGETQYF.

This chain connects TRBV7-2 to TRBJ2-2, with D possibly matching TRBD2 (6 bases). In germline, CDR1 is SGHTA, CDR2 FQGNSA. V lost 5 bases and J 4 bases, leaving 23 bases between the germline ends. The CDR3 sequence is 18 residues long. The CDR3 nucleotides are TGTGCCAGCAGCGTCGGGGGAAGGTTTCGGGTGATCACCGGGGAGCTGTTTTTT. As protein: CASSVGGRFRVITGELFF.

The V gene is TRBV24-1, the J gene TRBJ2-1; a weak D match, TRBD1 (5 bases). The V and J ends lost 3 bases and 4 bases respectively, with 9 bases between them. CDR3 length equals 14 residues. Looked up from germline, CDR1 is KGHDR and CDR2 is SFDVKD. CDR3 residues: CATSDADKYNEQFF. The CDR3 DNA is TGTGCCACCAGTGATGCGGACAAGTACAATGAGCAGTTCTTC.

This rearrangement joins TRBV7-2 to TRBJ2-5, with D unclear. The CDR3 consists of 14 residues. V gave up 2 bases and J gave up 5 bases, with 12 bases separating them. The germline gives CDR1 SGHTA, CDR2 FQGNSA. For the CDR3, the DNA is TGTGCCAGCAGCTTAAGAGAACTGATTGAGACCCAGTACTTC. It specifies CASSLRELIETQYF. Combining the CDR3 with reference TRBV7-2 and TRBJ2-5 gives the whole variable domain GAGVSQSPSNKVTEKGKDVELRCDPISGHTALYWYRQSLGQGLEFLIYFQGNSAPDKSGLPSDRFSAERTGGSVSTLTIQRTQQEDSAVYLCASSLRELIETQYFGPGTRLLVL.